This TCR beta chain was retrieved from a study of OX40 agonist ivuxolimab in advanced cancers. Turning to the study itself: Dose-escalation subjects each had hepatocellular carcinoma, melanoma, renal cell or head and neck cancer.

The CDR3 spans 15 residues. V was clipped by 0 bases and J by 4 bases; unmatched bases: 5. Germline loops: CDR1 SGDLS, CDR2 YYNGEE. With regard to this clone: No antigen is known for it.

Only in-frame clones appear in the TCRdb table, and some are missing; sequencing was by immunoSEQ multiplex PCR. Among about 50,000 clones listed, around 87% were seen once. Any history of autoimmune disease or systemic immunosuppression disqualified patients. Study results and limitations: Partial responders dosed at 0.1-3.0 mg/kg displayed clonal expansion ranking among the lowest.

V and J are TRBV9 and TRBJ2-7; 9 bases line up with TRBD2. The receptor was isolated from an adult with an advanced solid tumor such as melanoma, head and neck, liver or kidney cancer. The source material was CD4+ or CD8+ T cells sorted from blood, sampled in a trial of the OX40 agonist ivuxolimab. The CDR3 reads CASSVGLAGEYEQYF. As DNA, the CDR3 is TGTGCCAGCAGCGTAGGATTAGCGGGAGAGTACGAGCAGTACTTC.